This is a list of T cell receptor beta chains from one sample in a study of molecular identifiers for immune sequencing clone quantification. TCRdb re-called the PCR reads through MiXCR, storing one row per CDR3 protein. The profile covers over 600,000 distinct CDR3 sequences, with 20% appearing a single time and roughly 0.83% taken by the ten largest. What was sequenced was naive CD8+ T cells from blood, with Jurkat cell RNA spiked in. These receptors were obtained from a human donor in good health. Some libraries in this study had Jurkat cell RNA spiked in. CDR3s include the opening cysteine and the closing phenylalanine or tryptophan. A D gene is named only where the DNA matches it firmly. Part of the rows lack a size; the others show once, few, many or a class for expanded clones.

cdr3_nt: TGTGCCAGCAGCCGCTTTCGGGCAGGCTTGGCTGGGGTTGGCTACACCTTC
cdr3_aa: CASSRFRAGLAGVGYTF
j_call: TRBJ1-2
v_call: TRBV12-3/TRBV12-4
clone_size: few
cdr3_length: 17
d_call: .

cdr3_nt: TGTGCCAGCAGCTCGACAGGCGCCCTCTCCTACGAGCAGTACTTC
cdr3_aa: CASSSTGALSYEQYF
j_call: TRBJ2-7
v_call: TRBV7-9
clone_size: many
cdr3_length: 15
d_call: .

cdr3_nt: TGCAGCGTTGTATTACTTCGTGACTCAGGGTCCACAGATACGCAGTATTTT
cdr3_aa: CSVVLLRDSGSTDTQYF
j_call: TRBJ2-3
v_call: TRBV29-1
clone_size: many
cdr3_length: 17
d_call: .

cdr3_nt: TGTGCCAGCAGTGAAGCGGGGGGAGATCAGCCCCAGCATTTT
cdr3_aa: CASSEAGGDQPQHF
j_call: TRBJ1-5
v_call: TRBV2
clone_size: .
cdr3_length: 14
d_call: .

cdr3_nt: TGTGCCAGCAGCCCCTGGCCAGGGGCCGAGCAGTACTTC
cdr3_aa: CASSPWPGAEQYF
j_call: TRBJ2-7
v_call: TRBV9
clone_size: many
cdr3_length: 13
d_call: .

cdr3_nt: TGTGCCAGCCTCGGGGGTAGCGGGAGTTCCTACAATGAGCAGTTCTTC
cdr3_aa: CASLGGSGSSYNEQFF
j_call: TRBJ2-1
v_call: TRBV7-9
clone_size: few
cdr3_length: 16
d_call: TRBD2

cdr3_nt: TGTGCCAGCAGCTTGGGGCGGGGGGGCCTTTATAGTATCGAGCAGTACTTC
cdr3_aa: CASSLGRGGLYSIEQYF
j_call: TRBJ2-7
v_call: TRBV5-6
clone_size: many
cdr3_length: 17
d_call: TRBD2

cdr3_nt: TGCAGCGCCAGAACGGGGGCCACCTACGAGCAGTACTTC
cdr3_aa: CSARTGATYEQYF
j_call: TRBJ2-7
v_call: TRBV29-1
clone_size: many
cdr3_length: 13
d_call: .

cdr3_nt: TGTGCCAGCAGTTTGCAGAGCTCCTATAATTCACCCCTCCACTTT
cdr3_aa: CASSLQSSYNSPLHF
j_call: TRBJ1-6
v_call: TRBV12-3/TRBV12-4
clone_size: many
cdr3_length: 15
d_call: .

cdr3_nt: TGCAGTGCTTACAGGTCCCAGAGCTCCTACGAGCAGTACTTC
cdr3_aa: CSAYRSQSSYEQYF
j_call: TRBJ2-7
v_call: TRBV20-1
clone_size: many
cdr3_length: 14
d_call: .

cdr3_nt: TGTGCCAGCAGTTTATATTCCCGAGAGACCCAGTACTTC
cdr3_aa: CASSLYSRETQYF
j_call: TRBJ2-5
v_call: TRBV27
clone_size: many
cdr3_length: 13
d_call: .

cdr3_nt: TGTGCCAGCACCAGGCGCCCCCTTTACAATGAGCAGTTCTTC
cdr3_aa: CASTRRPLYNEQFF
j_call: TRBJ2-1
v_call: TRBV2
clone_size: few
cdr3_length: 14
d_call: .

cdr3_nt: TGTGCCAGCAGCTTAGGCCCGGGGGCGGGCTATGGCTACACCTTC
cdr3_aa: CASSLGPGAGYGYTF
j_call: TRBJ1-2
v_call: TRBV7-6
clone_size: .
cdr3_length: 15
d_call: .

cdr3_nt: TGCGCCAGCAGCCAAGACAGGGGACTCCTGGGGACTGAAGCTTTCTTT
cdr3_aa: CASSQDRGLLGTEAFF
j_call: TRBJ1-1
v_call: TRBV4-3
clone_size: .
cdr3_length: 16
d_call: .

cdr3_nt: TGTGCCAGCAGTACTCCCCTACAGGGAACGAACACCGGGGAGCTGTTTTTT
cdr3_aa: CASSTPLQGTNTGELFF
j_call: TRBJ2-2
v_call: TRBV28
clone_size: many
cdr3_length: 17
d_call: .

cdr3_nt: TGTGCCTGGTATGACGGTAATGAGCAGTTCTTC
cdr3_aa: CAWYDGNEQFF
j_call: TRBJ2-1
v_call: TRBV30
clone_size: .
cdr3_length: 11
d_call: .

cdr3_nt: TGTGCCAGCAGCTTATCACAGGGACTAGCGGGTTCAGCCAAAAACATTCAGTGCTTC
cdr3_aa: CASSLSQGLAGSAKNIQCF
j_call: TRBJ2-4
v_call: TRBV7-9
clone_size: .
cdr3_length: 19
d_call: TRBD2

cdr3_nt: TGCGCCAGCAGCCGAGTAGGGGGAATTAAACGTGAGCAGTTCTTC
cdr3_aa: CASSRVGGIKREQFF
j_call: TRBJ2-1
v_call: TRBV4-3
clone_size: .
cdr3_length: 15
d_call: .

cdr3_nt: TGTGCCAGCAGCCAAGATCTGGGTCCGGGGGCTTTCTTT
cdr3_aa: CASSQDLGPGAFF
j_call: TRBJ1-1
v_call: TRBV3-1
clone_size: many
cdr3_length: 13
d_call: .

cdr3_nt: TGCGCCAGCAGCCAAGATATTCTCCCATCGGAAAAACTGTTTTTT
cdr3_aa: CASSQDILPSEKLFF
j_call: TRBJ1-4
v_call: TRBV4-3
clone_size: many
cdr3_length: 15
d_call: .

cdr3_nt: TGCGCCAGCAGCCAGGGGACAGGGGCGATTTACGAGCAGTACTTC
cdr3_aa: CASSQGTGAIYEQYF
j_call: TRBJ2-7
v_call: TRBV4-3
clone_size: many
cdr3_length: 15
d_call: TRBD1

cdr3_nt: TGTGCCAGCAGTCGCGAGACCTACTGGTCACCCCTCCACTTT
cdr3_aa: CASSRETYWSPLHF
j_call: TRBJ1-6
v_call: TRBV5-6
clone_size: many
cdr3_length: 14
d_call: .

cdr3_nt: TGTGCCAGCAGCCAAGAGGACGGCTTCTCCTACGAGCAGTACTTC
cdr3_aa: CASSQEDGFSYEQYF
j_call: TRBJ2-7
v_call: TRBV4-2
clone_size: few
cdr3_length: 15
d_call: .

cdr3_nt: TGTGCCAGCAGCTTAGGGGGGAGGGCTTCACCCCTCCACTTT
cdr3_aa: CASSLGGRASPLHF
j_call: TRBJ1-6
v_call: TRBV11-2
clone_size: .
cdr3_length: 14
d_call: .

cdr3_nt: TGTGCCAGCAGCTCGGTATTGGGGACTGAAGCTTTCTTT
cdr3_aa: CASSSVLGTEAFF
j_call: TRBJ1-1
v_call: TRBV7-9
clone_size: few
cdr3_length: 13
d_call: .

cdr3_nt: TGTGCCAGCAGTTTTGGACGGGTCAGCTCCTACGAGCAGTACTTC
cdr3_aa: CASSFGRVSSYEQYF
j_call: TRBJ2-7
v_call: TRBV12-3/TRBV12-4
clone_size: many
cdr3_length: 15
d_call: .

cdr3_nt: TGTGCCAGCAGCCAAGATGGGCCAGGCCGTAATGAAAAACTGTTTTTT
cdr3_aa: CASSQDGPGRNEKLFF
j_call: TRBJ1-4
v_call: TRBV14
clone_size: .
cdr3_length: 16
d_call: .

cdr3_nt: TGTGCCAGCAGTTTAGGGACAGATACTACTCACGAGCAGTACTTC
cdr3_aa: CASSLGTDTTHEQYF
j_call: TRBJ2-7
v_call: TRBV12-3/TRBV12-4
clone_size: few
cdr3_length: 15
d_call: .

cdr3_nt: TGTGCCAGCAGCCCCCGGACTAGCGGGGGGTACAATGAGCAGTTCTTC
cdr3_aa: CASSPRTSGGYNEQFF
j_call: TRBJ2-1
v_call: TRBV6-2/TRBV6-3
clone_size: many
cdr3_length: 16
d_call: TRBD2

cdr3_nt: TGCGCCAGCAGCCAAGACGCTAGGGAGACGATTTGGGGTACGCAGTATTTT
cdr3_aa: CASSQDARETIWGTQYF
j_call: TRBJ2-3
v_call: TRBV4-3
clone_size: many
cdr3_length: 17
d_call: .

cdr3_nt: TGTGCCAGCAGGACCCCAGGGTACTCCTACGAGCAGTACTTC
cdr3_aa: CASRTPGYSYEQYF
j_call: TRBJ2-7
v_call: TRBV2
clone_size: many
cdr3_length: 14
d_call: .

cdr3_nt: .
cdr3_aa: CISVPEAYRRGHNQPQHF
j_call: TRBJ1-5
v_call: TRBV7-5
clone_size: .
cdr3_length: 18
d_call: .

cdr3_nt: TGCGCCAGCAGTGCTTGGACAGGGGTGGTCCAAGAGACCCAGTACTTC
cdr3_aa: CASSAWTGVVQETQYF
j_call: TRBJ2-5
v_call: TRBV4-3
clone_size: many
cdr3_length: 16
d_call: TRBD1

cdr3_nt: TGTGCCGCAGGGGCAGGGTCCTACAATGAGCAGTTCTTC
cdr3_aa: CAAGAGSYNEQFF
j_call: TRBJ2-1
v_call: TRBV25-1
clone_size: many
cdr3_length: 13
d_call: .

cdr3_nt: TGTGCCAGCATCCCTGCCGGGGGGACCTACGAGCAGTACTTC
cdr3_aa: CASIPAGGTYEQYF
j_call: TRBJ2-7
v_call: TRBV27
clone_size: .
cdr3_length: 14
d_call: TRBD2

cdr3_nt: TGCGCCAGCAGCCATGTAACAGGGGCACCCACCTATGGCTACACCTTC
cdr3_aa: CASSHVTGAPTYGYTF
j_call: TRBJ1-2
v_call: TRBV4-1
clone_size: many
cdr3_length: 16
d_call: TRBD1

cdr3_nt: TGTGCCAGTAGACACGACTATAGCTCCTACAATGAGCAGTTCTTC
cdr3_aa: CASRHDYSSYNEQFF
j_call: TRBJ2-1
v_call: TRBV19
clone_size: many
cdr3_length: 15
d_call: .

cdr3_nt: TGTGCCAGCAGCGACCCCAGCAATCAGCCCCAGCATTTT
cdr3_aa: CASSDPSNQPQHF
j_call: TRBJ1-5
v_call: TRBV7-2
clone_size: many
cdr3_length: 13
d_call: .

cdr3_nt: TGTGCCAGCAGCCAATGGGACAGGGGCCTCCGCGAGCAGTACTTC
cdr3_aa: CASSQWDRGLREQYF
j_call: TRBJ2-7
v_call: TRBV16
clone_size: .
cdr3_length: 15
d_call: TRBD1

cdr3_nt: TGTGCCAGCAGCCCCAGGATGGGGGAGCAGGGGTTCGACGAGCAGTACTTC
cdr3_aa: CASSPRMGEQGFDEQYF
j_call: TRBJ2-7
v_call: TRBV7-9
clone_size: many
cdr3_length: 17
d_call: .

cdr3_nt: TGCGCCAGCAGCCAAGATCGAGGGGGACAGTACTATGGCTACACCTTC
cdr3_aa: CASSQDRGGQYYGYTF
j_call: TRBJ1-2
v_call: TRBV4-3
clone_size: many
cdr3_length: 16
d_call: TRBD1

cdr3_nt: TGTGCCAGCAGTTACGGGACTAGCAGTCTTTGGTCCTACAATGAGCAGTTCTTC
cdr3_aa: CASSYGTSSLWSYNEQFF
j_call: TRBJ2-1
v_call: TRBV6-2/TRBV6-3
clone_size: many
cdr3_length: 18
d_call: TRBD2

cdr3_nt: TGTGCCAGCAGCTTAGATACGGGGCAAGACTCCTACAATGAGCAGTTCTTC
cdr3_aa: CASSLDTGQDSYNEQFF
j_call: TRBJ2-1
v_call: TRBV11-3
clone_size: many
cdr3_length: 17
d_call: .

cdr3_nt: TGTGCCAGCATCCCCCTATCAGGGCGGAACACCGGGGAGCTGTTTTTT
cdr3_aa: CASIPLSGRNTGELFF
j_call: TRBJ2-2
v_call: TRBV7-9
clone_size: many
cdr3_length: 16
d_call: .

cdr3_nt: TGTGTCTTTCTCCATCTTATGGGCCAGCCGTACGAGCAGTACTTC
cdr3_aa: CVFLHLMGQPYEQYF
j_call: TRBJ2-7
v_call: TRBV30
clone_size: .
cdr3_length: 15
d_call: .

cdr3_nt: TGCGCCAGCAGCTTCGAGTCGGCGGACAGGGTGGATTCACCCCTCCACTTT
cdr3_aa: CASSFESADRVDSPLHF
j_call: TRBJ1-6
v_call: TRBV5-1
clone_size: many
cdr3_length: 17
d_call: TRBD1

cdr3_nt: TGTGCCAGCTCACCAGGCGAAAGGGGACACGATGAAAAACTGTTTTTT
cdr3_aa: CASSPGERGHDEKLFF
j_call: TRBJ1-4
v_call: TRBV18
clone_size: many
cdr3_length: 16
d_call: .

cdr3_nt: TGTGCCAGCAACCAAGACAGTACTGGCACTGAAGCTTTCTTT
cdr3_aa: CASNQDSTGTEAFF
j_call: TRBJ1-1
v_call: TRBV27
clone_size: many
cdr3_length: 14
d_call: .

cdr3_nt: TGTGCCAGCAGCAAAACTATGGGACCCACGAACACCGGGGAGCTGTTTTTT
cdr3_aa: CASSKTMGPTNTGELFF
j_call: TRBJ2-2
v_call: TRBV21-1
clone_size: few
cdr3_length: 17
d_call: .

cdr3_nt: TGTGCCAGTACAGTATCCAATGAGCAGTTCTTC
cdr3_aa: CASTVSNEQFF
j_call: TRBJ2-1
v_call: TRBV25-1
clone_size: many
cdr3_length: 11
d_call: .

cdr3_nt: TGTGCCAGCAGCGGGTCGGCAGGGGTAAAGAGTGAAGCTTTCTTT
cdr3_aa: CASSGSAGVKSEAFF
j_call: TRBJ1-1
v_call: TRBV11-2
clone_size: few
cdr3_length: 15
d_call: .

cdr3_nt: TGTGCCAGTAGTTACCAGGGAGGAACCTACGAGCAGTACTTC
cdr3_aa: CASSYQGGTYEQYF
j_call: TRBJ2-7
v_call: TRBV19
clone_size: many
cdr3_length: 14
d_call: .

cdr3_nt: TGCAGCGTTGAAGATCTTGCCGGACAGGGCAACACCGGGGAGCTGTTTTTT
cdr3_aa: CSVEDLAGQGNTGELFF
j_call: TRBJ2-2
v_call: TRBV29-1
clone_size: .
cdr3_length: 17
d_call: TRBD1

cdr3_nt: TGTGCCAGTAGTTTGGTAGACAGTACCTACAATGAGCAGTTCTTC
cdr3_aa: CASSLVDSTYNEQFF
j_call: TRBJ2-1
v_call: TRBV19
clone_size: few
cdr3_length: 15
d_call: .

cdr3_nt: TGTGCCAGCAGCCTCCTGAGGGTAGACTACAGCTCTGGGGCCAACGTCCTGACTTTC
cdr3_aa: CASSLLRVDYSSGANVLTF
j_call: TRBJ2-6
v_call: TRBV7-6
clone_size: many
cdr3_length: 19
d_call: .

cdr3_nt: TGCAGTGCTAGGGGGACAGATAACGGGCAGTACTTC
cdr3_aa: CSARGTDNGQYF
j_call: TRBJ2-7
v_call: TRBV20-1
clone_size: many
cdr3_length: 12
d_call: TRBD1

cdr3_nt: TGTGCCAGCAGCACTTCAGGGAGATGGAACACTGAAGCTTTCTTT
cdr3_aa: CASSTSGRWNTEAFF
j_call: TRBJ1-1
v_call: TRBV11-2
clone_size: .
cdr3_length: 15
d_call: .

cdr3_nt: TGTGCCAGCAGCGACGCGGACAGGAGTTATAACTATGGCTACACCTTC
cdr3_aa: CASSDADRSYNYGYTF
j_call: TRBJ1-2
v_call: TRBV7-2
clone_size: many
cdr3_length: 16
d_call: TRBD1

cdr3_nt: TGTGCCAGCAGCCTCCGGGACGGCAATCAGCCCCAGCATTTT
cdr3_aa: CASSLRDGNQPQHF
j_call: TRBJ1-5
v_call: TRBV28
clone_size: many
cdr3_length: 14
d_call: .